A single sample is the source of the 16 T cell receptor beta chains below, sequenced in a study of T cells after yellow fever vaccination. TCRdb re-derived calls from the 5' RACE reads in MiXCR, one entry per CDR3 protein. The table includes around 360,000 distinct CDR3 sequences, around a tenth detected once. The source was PBMCs, collected on the day of the first yellow fever vaccination. The receptor set was obtained from a man aged 18 to 29 who received the YFV17D yellow fever vaccine.

The chain couples TRBV12-3 or TRBV12-4 to TRBJ2-1, with 10 bases matching TRBD2. The CDR3 sequence is 16 residues long. The V segment lost 0 bases and the J segment 6 bases; nucleotides outside the gene matches: 5. The CDR3 loop is CASSLAASGGFNEQFF. In nucleotides, the CDR3 is TGTGCCAGCAGTTTAGCGGCTAGCGGGGGTTTCAATGAGCAGTTCTTC.

This clonotype has a handful of counts. This chain links TRBV20-1 with TRBJ2-2; D is unresolved. The V end lost 5 bases, the J end lost 3 bases, and 10 bases lay between the germline ends. CDR1 and CDR2 from the germline V gene are DFQATT and SNEGSKA (reference sequence). This CDR3 is 13 amino acids long. The CDR3 loop is CSAPWSYTGELFF. CDR3 sequence (DNA): TGCAGTGCTCCCTGGTCTTACACCGGGGAGCTGTTTTTT.

This clonotype was seen a handful of times. The V call is TRBV2, the J call TRBJ2-2, with 9 bases aligning to TRBD1. The CDR3 spans 15 residues. V trimming: 7 bases; J trimming: 4 bases; junction bases outside the gene matches: 7. The germline CDR1 and CDR2 sequences are SNHLY and FYNNEI. The CDR3 protein is CASKRDREITGELFF. The CDR3 region has the DNA TGTGCCAGCAAACGGGACAGGGAAATCACCGGGGAGCTGTTTTTT.

The chain combines TRBV30 with TRBJ2-5; D might be TRBD2 (5 bases). The CDR3 loop spans 15 amino acids. In germline, CDR1 is GTSNPN, CDR2 SVGIG (reference sequence). With 3 bases removed from V and 2 bases from J, the gap between germline ends came to 16 bases. DNA for the CDR3: TGTGCCTGGAGGGCCCCCTCGGGGAATCAAGAGACCCAGTACTTC. Protein sequence: CAWRAPSGNQETQYF.

This clonotype was observed a handful of times. V and J are TRBV6-2 or TRBV6-3 and TRBJ1-1, with 7 bases lining up with TRBD1. Germline assignment: CDR1 MNHEY and CDR2 SVGEGT. The ends lost 0 bases at V and 1 base at J; junction bases unmatched: 8. The CDR3 is 17 amino acids. CDR3 sequence (DNA): TGTGCCAGCAGTTACTCGTCGGGACAGATAACGAACACTGAAGCTTTCTTT. This gives the protein CASSYSSGQITNTEAFF.

This clonotype was observed a handful of times. This sequence joins TRBV5-6 and TRBJ2-7; D could derive from TRBD1 or TRBD2 (6 bases each). CDR1 SGHDT and CDR2 YYEEEE come from the germline V gene. The length of the CDR3 is 13 residues. Trimming left V 4 bases short and J 6 bases short, with 14 bases between. The CDR3 DNA sequence: TGTGCCAGCAGCCCAACCTGGGGGGCCGAGCAGTACTTC. Protein sequence: CASSPTWGAEQYF.

This rearrangement joins TRBV3-1 to TRBJ2-7; D ambiguous. The CDR3 has 13 residues. Germline values: CDR1 LGHDT, CDR2 YNNKEL (reference sequence). V was clipped by 2 bases and J by 7 bases, with 12 bases between them. The CDR3, as DNA: TGTGCCAGCAGCCAAAACCGTGTGGGAGAGCAGTACTTC. This translates into CASSQNRVGEQYF.

This clonotype was counted only a few times. J is TRBJ2-5 and V is TRBV20-1, with no clear D. CDR1 is DFQATT and CDR2 is SNEGSKA in the germline V gene (reference sequence). The CDR3 is made up of 9 amino acids. Trimming left V 6 bases short and J 2 bases short, with 1 base between. CDR3 sequence: CSAQETQYF. For the CDR3, the DNA is TGCAGTGCACAAGAGACCCAGTACTTC.

This clonotype was picked up one time. The chain uses TRBV30 and TRBJ2-2; D not resolved. The CDR3 length is 11 residues. Germline CDR1 and CDR2: GTSNPN and SVGIG (reference sequence). The CDR3 here is CADTGAGELFF. The CDR3, as DNA: TGTGCGGATACTGGAGCCGGGGAGCTGTTTTTT.

This chain connects TRBV4-2 to TRBJ2-2, with a possible D match to TRBD2 (5 bases). V was cut by 1 base and J by 3 bases, with 9 bases left in between. Germline values: CDR1 LGHNA, CDR2 YNFKEQ. This CDR3 spans 15 amino acids. DNA for the CDR3: TGTGCCAGCAGCCAAGGCCGGGGATACACCGGGGAGCTGTTTTTT. It codes for CASSQGRGYTGELFF.

V gene TRBV11-2 combines with J gene TRBJ2-1; D tentatively fits TRBD1 or TRBD2 (5 bases each). Germline CDR1 is SGHAT and CDR2 is FQNNGV. The CDR3 totals 14 residues. V was clipped by 3 bases and J by 6 bases, with 12 bases between them. The CDR3 nucleotides read TGTGCCAGCAGCTTTGGGGACCTCCGCAATGAGCAGTTCTTC. This codes for CASSFGDLRNEQFF.

This clonotype was recorded at least ten times. This chain connects TRBV20-1 to TRBJ2-4; D not certain. This CDR3 contains 13 residues. V was cut by 3 bases and J by 0 bases, with 6 bases left in between. Germline V gene data show CDR1 as DFQATT and CDR2 as SNEGSKA (reference sequence). CDR3 region: CSASTAAKNIQYF. CDR3 in DNA: TGCAGTGCTAGCACGGCAGCCAAAAACATTCAGTACTTC.

This clonotype came up a few times. The chain combines TRBV4-3 with TRBJ2-3; D may be TRBD2 (6 bases). Trimming pared 2 bases from V and 0 bases from J, leaving 18 bases between. The CDR3 runs 18 residues. CDR1 LGHNA and CDR2 YSLEER come from the germline V gene. The CDR3 reads CASSQLPAGGTSTDTQYF. CDR3 DNA: TGCGCCAGCAGCCAACTTCCCGCAGGAGGGACGAGCACAGATACGCAGTATTTT.

This clonotype turned up a few times. The V call is TRBV12-3 or TRBV12-4, the J call TRBJ2-5; D may match TRBD1 or TRBD2 (5 bases each). The CDR3 is 13 residues long. V was trimmed by 6 bases and J by 3 bases, leaving 11 bases between them. CDR3 in DNA: TGTGCCAGCAGGTCGCAGGGAGAAGAGACCCAGTACTTC. It translates to CASRSQGEETQYF.

This clonotype was observed a few times. The chain uses TRBV18 and TRBJ2-1; TRBD1 aligns across 10 bases. V trimming: 3 bases; J trimming: 9 bases; junction bases outside the gene matches: 8. The CDR3 is 15 residues long. Germline CDR1 is KGHSH and CDR2 is LQKENI. CDR3 in amino acids: CASSPGQGTLFEQFF. CDR3 sequence (DNA): TGTGCCAGCTCACCGGGACAGGGGACGCTCTTTGAGCAGTTCTTC. The complete variable domain, with remaining parts taken from reference TRBV18 and TRBJ2-1, reads NAGVMQNPRHLVRRRGQEARLRCSPMKGHSHVYWYRQLPEEGLKFMVYLQKENIIDESGMPKERFSAEFPKEGPSILRIQQVVRGDSAAYFCASSPGQGTLFEQFFGPGTRLTVL.

This clonotype was recorded at least ten times. The J gene is TRBJ2-3, the V gene TRBV18; D call uncertain. V shed 3 bases and J shed 1 base, with 11 bases lying between them. There are 15 residues in the CDR3. Germline V gives CDR1 KGHSH, CDR2 LQKENI. Here the CDR3 reads CASSPVGQGTDTQYF. For the CDR3, the DNA is TGTGCCAGCTCACCGGTCGGGCAGGGCACAGATACGCAGTATTTT.